The clone carrying this TCR beta chain occurred a few times. This entry is derived from a study of blood T cells in healthy people across ages. Germline V lookup: CDR1 MNHNS, CDR2 SASEGT. Trimming took 3 bases from V and 8 from J, leaving 13 bases between them. The CDR3 has 13 residues. A second PCR, run for roughly 7 to 12 cycles, used a sample-barcoded 5' primer plus a J-beta primer mix. TCRdb reprocessed the 5' RACE reads with MiXCR, giving one entry per CDR3 protein. The repertoire holds around 280,000 distinct CDR3 sequences, with 25% to 30% as singletons. V and J are TRBV6-1 and TRBJ1-2; TRBD1 might be the D (5 bases). The clonotype comes from a woman between 65 and 79 years old in good health. Specimen: blood. The CDR3 nucleotides are TGTGCCAGCAGTGACAGGGTCGCGTTGGGCTACACCTTC. Residues: CASSDRVALGYTF.